The 27 T cell receptor beta chains in this list originate from one sample, sequenced in a study of T-cell reconstitution after alpha-beta-depleted transplantation in children. For TCRbeta, the library was prepared with unique molecular identifiers. TCRdb reprocessed the PCR reads via MiXCR and lists one record per CDR3 protein. The data hold roughly 120,000 distinct CDR3 sequences, with approximately 10% observed a single time. The material was PBMCs from the stem cell graft donor, obtained from the stem cell graft. These receptor sequences come from a human donor who donated a stem cell graft to a child with acute lymphoblastic leukemia.

The rearrangement uses TRBV6-2 or TRBV6-3 and TRBJ2-1; TRBD2 agrees at 13 bases. The CDR3 loop spans 18 amino acids. The junction had 7 bases not matched to a gene; V was cut back by 2 bases and J by 3 bases. Germline V gene sequence: CDR1 MNHEY, CDR2 SVGEGT. CDR3 region: CASSYPGLAGALYNEQFF. CDR3 in DNA: TGTGCCAGCAGTTACCCTGGACTAGCGGGAGCCCTCTACAATGAGCAGTTCTTC.

This clonotype has a count of ten or more. The CDR3 sequence: CASSLEAGLSNYGYTF. The CDR3 DNA reads as TGCGCCAGCAGCTTGGAGGCAGGGCTTTCTAACTATGGCTACACCTTC. This sequence joins TRBV5-1 and TRBJ1-2, with D possibly matching TRBD1 (5 bases). V was trimmed by 0 bases and J by 0 bases, leaving 12 bases between them. Germline assignment: CDR1 SGHRS and CDR2 YFSETQ. The CDR3 is 16 residues long.

This clonotype was observed many times. The genes are TRBV7-2 and TRBJ2-3; D ambiguous. With 3 bases removed from V and 2 bases from J, the gap between germline ends came to 6 bases. Germline CDR1 reads SGHTA; CDR2 reads FQGNSA. This CDR3 is 13 amino acids long. The CDR3 reads CASSFGLTDTQYF. The DNA for the CDR3 is TGTGCCAGCAGCTTCGGCCTCACAGATACGCAGTATTTT.

This clonotype was observed many times. V gene TRBV7-2 combines with J gene TRBJ1-1; 7 bases map to TRBD1. In germline, CDR1 is SGHTA, CDR2 FQGNSA. The CDR3 is 16 residues long. Trimming took 5 bases from V and 3 from J; bases not matched to a gene: 12. The CDR3 coding sequence is TGTGCCAGCAGCCCCGACAGGGCCGGAGGGCACACTGAAGCTTTCTTT. This codes for CASSPDRAGGHTEAFF.

This clonotype was counted ten times or more. The V and J genes are TRBV29-1 and TRBJ1-5, with D possibly TRBD1 on 6 matching bases. With 4 bases removed from V and 5 bases from J, the gap between germline ends came to 12 bases. The CDR3 is 13 amino acids. Per the germline V gene, CDR1 is SQVTM and CDR2 is ANQGSEA. The CDR3 is CSVGTGIHQPQHF. The CDR3, as DNA: TGCAGCGTTGGAACAGGGATACATCAGCCCCAGCATTTT.

This clonotype showed up many times. The J gene is TRBJ1-2, the V gene TRBV9, with D possibly being TRBD1 (6 bases). CDR1 SGDLS and CDR2 YYNGEE come from the germline V gene. V lost 0 bases and J 5 bases, leaving 11 bases between the germline ends. This CDR3 is 14 amino acids long. In DNA form, the CDR3 reads TGTGCCAGCAGCGTAGATGGCAGGGGTTATGGCTACACCTTC. Amino acids: CASSVDGRGYGYTF.

This clonotype was recorded at least ten times. The DNA of the CDR3 is TGCAGTGCTAGAGCGGGGGGGTACTACGAGCAGTACTTC. Its translation: CSARAGGYYEQYF. The chain couples TRBV20-1 to TRBJ2-7, with 8 bases lining up with TRBD2. Germline CDR1 DFQATT, CDR2 SNEGSKA (reference sequence). The CDR3 has 13 amino acids. Trimming removed 1 base from V and 3 bases from J; junction bases left unmatched: 2.

This clonotype has a count of ten or more. The CDR3 spells CASSLNSPYEQYF. The CDR3 nucleotides are TGTGCCAGCAGTTTAAATTCACCCTACGAGCAGTACTTC. The V call is TRBV28, the J call TRBJ2-7; D ambiguous. Trimming removed 2 bases at V and 2 bases at J, with 7 bases between. CDR1 is MDHEN and CDR2 is SYDVKM in the germline V gene. This CDR3 has 13 residues.

This clonotype occurred many times. J is TRBJ2-7 and V is TRBV7-2, with 12 bases aligning to TRBD2. With 0 bases clipped from V and 6 bases from J, the junction kept 6 bases outside the gene matches. Per germline, CDR1 SGHTA and CDR2 FQGNSA. The CDR3 contains 16 residues. The CDR3 loop is CASSLALAGGQGEQYF. The CDR3 DNA sequence: TGTGCCAGCAGCTTAGCGCTAGCGGGGGGGCAAGGCGAGCAGTACTTC.

This clonotype appeared many times. This chain links TRBV20-1 with TRBJ2-3; TRBD2 is a possible D gene (5 bases). The germline CDR1 and CDR2 sequences are DFQATT and SNEGSKA (reference sequence). Trimming took 0 bases from V and 0 from J, leaving 13 bases between them. CDR3 length equals 16 residues. The CDR3 bases are TGCAGTGCTAGAGATTGGGGAGACTCTAGCACAGATACGCAGTATTTT. This sequence encodes CSARDWGDSSTDTQYF.

There are many counts of this clonotype. The rearrangement links TRBV24-1 to TRBJ1-5; 9 bases are a match to TRBD1. The trim removed 0 bases at V and 4 bases at J, leaving 9 bases unmatched. CDR3 length equals 18 residues. Looked up from germline, CDR1 is KGHDR and CDR2 is SFDVKD. CDR3 region: CATSDLMRDRAKNQPQHF. DNA for the CDR3: TGTGCCACCAGTGATTTGATGCGGGACAGGGCTAAAAATCAGCCCCAGCATTTT.

This clonotype appeared many times. This chain links TRBV20-1 with TRBJ2-3; 11 nucleotides line up with TRBD2. Trimming at V came to 2 bases and at J to 5 bases, leaving 6 bases not matched to a gene. The CDR3 is 15 amino acids. The germline gives CDR1 DFQATT, CDR2 SNEGSKA (reference sequence). The CDR3 nucleotides read TGCAGTGCTAGACCCGGCCTAGCGGGAGGAGATACGCAGTATTTT. This codes for CSARPGLAGGDTQYF.

The chain recombines TRBV14 with TRBJ2-3, with D uncertain. The CDR3 length is 15 residues. Per germline, CDR1 SGHDN and CDR2 FVKESK. Deletions cut 3 bases from V and 3 bases from J, with 13 bases between. This CDR3 is CASSQQLAKTDTQYF. The CDR3 region has the DNA TGTGCCAGCAGCCAGCAGTTAGCCAAAACAGATACGCAGTATTTT.

This clonotype was observed many times. The V gene is TRBV2, the J gene TRBJ2-2; D ambiguous. The length of the CDR3 is 15 residues. In germline, CDR1 is SNHLY, CDR2 FYNNEI. Trimming cost V 5 bases and J 1 base, with 11 bases left between them. The CDR3: CASSPYYGNTGELFF. CDR3 nucleotide sequence: TGTGCCAGCAGTCCCTACTACGGGAACACCGGGGAGCTGTTTTTT.

This clonotype was counted at least ten times. The J gene is TRBJ2-5, the V gene TRBV2; no reliable D call. The CDR3 has 12 amino acids. The germline V gene encodes CDR1 SNHLY and CDR2 FYNNEI. Deletions cut 8 bases from V and 5 bases from J, with 12 bases between. CDR3 nucleotides: TGTGCCAGCGGCCTCAATGGGGAGACCCAGTACTTC. This codes for CASGLNGETQYF. Using reference TRBV2 and TRBJ2-5 for the parts outside the CDR3, the full variable domain is EPEVTQTPSHQVTQMGQEVILRCVPISNHLYFYWYRQILGQKVEFLVSFYNNEISEKSEIFDDQFSVERPDGSNFTLKIRSTKLEDSAMYFCASGLNGETQYFGPGTRLLVL.

The sample holds many counts of this clonotype. The chain couples TRBV5-1 to TRBJ2-2; 8 positions agree with TRBD1. The germline V gene encodes CDR1 SGHRS and CDR2 YFSETQ. There are 17 residues in the CDR3. J lost 0 bases, V lost 9 bases, and 13 bases had no gene match. CDR3 sequence (DNA): TGCGCCAACCCAGACAGGGGTCCCCACGCGAACACCGGGGAGCTGTTTTTT. Its protein product is CANPDRGPHANTGELFF.

This clonotype has a count of ten or more. The V call is TRBV7-9, the J call TRBJ2-2; D uncertain. From germline, CDR1 is SEHNR and CDR2 FQNEAQ (reference sequence). The CDR3 runs to 13 residues. The germline V and J ends were trimmed by 7 bases and 6 bases, with 12 bases remaining between them. The chain's CDR3 is CASTNPGPGELFF. The CDR3 DNA sequence: TGTGCCAGCACCAACCCGGGCCCCGGGGAGCTGTTTTTT.

This clonotype was counted ten times or more. The genes are TRBV20-1 and TRBJ2-3, with D possibly TRBD2 on 6 matching bases. V lost 0 bases and J lost 1, with 8 bases in between. The germline V gene has CDR1 DFQATT and CDR2 SNEGSKA (reference sequence). This CDR3 comprises 14 residues. CDR3 sequence reads: CSARDGGGTDTQYF. DNA of the CDR3: TGCAGTGCTAGAGATGGCGGGGGCACAGATACGCAGTATTTT.

This clonotype has ten or more counts. The gene calls are TRBV18 and TRBJ1-1, with D unresolved. V was cut by 3 bases and J by 6 bases, with 8 bases left in between. From germline, CDR1 is KGHSH and CDR2 LQKENI. The CDR3 is 12 amino acids. CDR3 in amino acids: CASSPVGSEAFF. CDR3 coding DNA: TGTGCCAGCTCACCTGTTGGTTCTGAAGCTTTCTTT.

This clonotype was picked up many times. The chain combines TRBV7-2 with TRBJ2-1, with 7 bases lining up with TRBD2. CDR1 is SGHTA, CDR2 FQGNSA, per germline. CDR3 length: 17 residues. The V segment lost 1 base and the J segment 2 bases; nucleotides outside the gene matches: 8. The CDR3 sequence: CASSLVVSGGPYNEQFF. The CDR3 DNA reads as TGTGCCAGCAGCTTAGTTGTGTCGGGGGGACCCTACAATGAGCAGTTCTTC.

The table lists this clonotype with a few counts. The rearrangement links TRBV18 to TRBJ2-7; D possibly corresponds to TRBD2 (5 bases). With 1 base removed from V and 2 bases from J, the gap between germline ends came to 12 bases. Germline CDR1 reads KGHSH; CDR2 reads LQKENI. The CDR3 length is 15 residues. The CDR3 nucleotides read TGTGCCAGCTCACCACAGGAAGGAGGAGCCTACGAGCAGTACTTC. Translated, it gives CASSPQEGGAYEQYF.

This clonotype was found many times. The CDR3 loop reads CSARGTSGLGYNEQFF. The CDR3, as DNA: TGCAGTGCTAGAGGGACTAGCGGGTTAGGGTACAATGAGCAGTTCTTC. J is TRBJ2-1 and V is TRBV20-1; 11 bases map to TRBD2. Germline CDR1 and CDR2: DFQATT and SNEGSKA (reference sequence). The CDR3 is made up of 16 amino acids. Trimming at V came to 1 base and at J to 4 bases, leaving 6 bases not matched to a gene.

The sample holds many counts of this clonotype. The chain carries TRBV5-1 and TRBJ2-3; D not resolved. CDR1 is SGHRS and CDR2 is YFSETQ in the germline V gene. The CDR3 length is 14 residues. V lost 4 bases, J lost 0 bases, and 9 bases lay in between. The CDR3 DNA is TGCGCCAGCAGCACTGGACGGAGCACAGATACGCAGTATTTT. Translation: CASSTGRSTDTQYF.

V is TRBV23-1 and J is TRBJ1-4; no clear D gene. TRBV23-1 is an ORF; its function is uncertain. The CDR3 runs 19 residues. V shed 4 bases and J shed 0 bases, with 21 bases lying between them. As DNA, the CDR3 is TGCGCCAGCAGTCCCTGTCGCCCCCCTCTTTTCGCAACTAATGAAAAACTGTTTTTT. The encoded protein is CASSPCRPPLFATNEKLFF.

This clonotype was recorded many times. The J gene is TRBJ1-1, the V gene TRBV6-1; D remains ambiguous. The CDR3 is 13 amino acids. V was trimmed by 6 bases and J by 0 bases, leaving 8 bases between them. In germline, CDR1 is MNHNS, CDR2 SASEGT. The DNA of the CDR3 is TGTGCCAGCAGCCCAGCTATGAACACTGAAGCTTTCTTT. This sequence encodes CASSPAMNTEAFF.

This clonotype has ten or more counts. The chain couples TRBV7-2 to TRBJ1-5, with D maybe TRBD1 (5 bases). Germline CDR1 and CDR2: SGHTA and FQGNSA. V dropped 3 bases and J dropped 2 bases, with 8 bases sitting between them. This CDR3 contains 14 residues. The CDR3 DNA reads TGTGCCAGCAGCTTGGGGGTGGGCAATCAGCCCCAGCATTTT. Protein: CASSLGVGNQPQHF.

This clonotype was detected ten times or more. In DNA, the CDR3 is TGTGCCAGCAGCTCACCCAGCGGGATAGGGGACGCCGAGCAGTACTTC. Amino acid sequence: CASSSPSGIGDAEQYF. The chain has TRBV5-5 and TRBJ2-7; 7 bases fit TRBD2. The germline CDR1 and CDR2 sequences are SGHKS and YYEKEE (reference sequence). V lost 3 bases, J lost 6 bases, and 15 bases stayed unmatched. The CDR3 loop spans 16 amino acids.